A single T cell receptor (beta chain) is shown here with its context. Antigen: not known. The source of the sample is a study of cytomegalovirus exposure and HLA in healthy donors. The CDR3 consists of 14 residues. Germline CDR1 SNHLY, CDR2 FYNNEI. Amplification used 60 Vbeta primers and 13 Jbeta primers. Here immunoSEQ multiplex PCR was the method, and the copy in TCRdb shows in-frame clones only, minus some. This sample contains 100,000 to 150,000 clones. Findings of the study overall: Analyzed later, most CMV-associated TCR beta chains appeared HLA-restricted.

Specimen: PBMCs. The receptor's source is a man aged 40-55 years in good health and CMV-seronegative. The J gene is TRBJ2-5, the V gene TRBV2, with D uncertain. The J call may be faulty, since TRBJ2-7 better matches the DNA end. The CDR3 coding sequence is TGTGCCAGCAGGGTCAGGCTGTCCTCCTACGAGCAGTACTTC. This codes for CASRVRLSSYEQYF.